This TCR beta chain is drawn from a study of T cell changes during pregnancy in multiple sclerosis (dated by TCRdb to about 2019). With regard to the full study: The study examined how the T cell repertoire changed over the course of pregnancy in women with multiple sclerosis.

About this clone itself: Its antigen specificity is not known. One base away there is no much larger clone; base qualities are not given.

To prepare the library, the immunoSEQ multiplex PCR assay was applied. TCRdb provides this immuneACCESS table in a form limited to in-frame rearrangements. Some clones are lacking; in checked studies, under half of them reflect an unresolved V gene, and why the rest are absent is not known. The sample table records 13,000 or so clones; 80% to 95% of these occur just once. The ten largest account for approximately 2.8% of the sample. V is clipped by 5 bases and J by 4 bases, and the sequence between their germline boundaries is 11 bases long. Counted from cysteine to phenylalanine, this CDR3 has 13 amino acids. Left in the record is the CDR3 DNA by itself, 39 bases read in frame from the first base. The germline V gene (reference sequence) gives CDR1 as LNHNV and CDR2 as YYDKDF.

The input for sequencing was peripheral blood, taken in the second trimester of pregnancy. The receptor was isolated from a female donor in good health, enrolled as a control in a pregnancy study. The chain links TRBV15 with TRBJ1-2; the D gene lacks a confident call. The CDR3 reads CATSRKEGYGYTF. DNA sequence: TGTGCCACCAGCCGCAAGGAGGGCTATGGCTACACCTTC.